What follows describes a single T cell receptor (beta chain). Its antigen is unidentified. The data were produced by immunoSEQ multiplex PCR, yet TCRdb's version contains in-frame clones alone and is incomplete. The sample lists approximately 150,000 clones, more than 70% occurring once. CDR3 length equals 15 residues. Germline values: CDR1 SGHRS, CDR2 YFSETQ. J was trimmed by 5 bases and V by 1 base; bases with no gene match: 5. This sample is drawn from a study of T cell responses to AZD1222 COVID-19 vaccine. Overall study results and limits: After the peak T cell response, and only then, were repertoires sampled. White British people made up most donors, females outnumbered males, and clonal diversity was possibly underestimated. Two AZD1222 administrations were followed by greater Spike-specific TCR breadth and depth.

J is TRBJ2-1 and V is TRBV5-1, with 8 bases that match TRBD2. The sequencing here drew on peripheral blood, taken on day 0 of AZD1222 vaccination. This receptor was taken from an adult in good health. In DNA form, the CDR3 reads TGCGCCAGCAGCTTGCGAGCGGGAGATAACAATGAGCAGTTCTTC. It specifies CASSLRAGDNNEQFF.